A single sample gave rise to the 9 T cell receptor beta chains below, sequenced in a study of cytomegalovirus exposure and HLA in healthy donors. Both 60 Vbeta primers and 13 Jbeta primers went into the PCR. Measured with immunoSEQ multiplex PCR; TCRdb has only the in-frame clones, and not every one. The table records about 93,000 clones, around 81% of them present only once. The material sequenced was PBMCs. The receptor source for this set is a man younger than 40 in good health and CMV-seronegative.

The chain employs TRBV29-1 and TRBJ2-5; maybe TRBD2 (6 bases). This CDR3 region has 16 residues. V was pared by 2 bases and J by 5 bases, with 21 bases between. In germline, CDR1 is SQVTM, CDR2 ANQGSEA. This CDR3 reads CSVEWKGGAFWETQYF. CDR3 DNA: TGCAGCGTTGAATGGAAGGGCGGGGCGTTCTGGGAGACCCAGTACTTC.

V and J are TRBV11-3 and TRBJ1-3, with unresolved D. The CDR3 contains 15 residues. V was trimmed by 5 bases and J by 0 bases, leaving 11 bases between them. CDR1 and CDR2 (germline): SGHNT, YENEEA. In DNA, the CDR3 is TGTGCCAGCAGCCCCCGAGTCCGCTCTGGAAACACCATATATTTT. Amino acids: CASSPRVRSGNTIYF.

In DNA form, the CDR3 reads TGTGCCAGCAGCCGTGGCCGGGACACGAGCTCCTACGAGCAGTACTTC. This codes for CASSRGRDTSSYEQYF. This chain connects TRBV7-2 to TRBJ2-7; D is perhaps TRBD1 (6 bases). CDR3 size: 16 residues. The germline V and J ends were trimmed by 5 bases and 0 bases, with 17 bases remaining between them. CDR1 and CDR2 from the germline V gene are SGHTA and FQGNSA.

The chain has TRBV6-5 and TRBJ1-2, with D unresolved. Germline V gene sequence: CDR1 MNHEY, CDR2 SVGAGI. The CDR3 runs to 13 residues. Trimming took 5 bases from V and 2 from J, leaving 9 bases between them. CDR3 DNA sequence: TGTGCCAGCAGTGAAACAGCCAACTATGGCTACACCTTC. It yields the protein CASSETANYGYTF.

V is TRBV6-6 and J is TRBJ1-1; D is possibly TRBD1 (6 bases). The germline CDR1 and CDR2 sequences are MNHNY and SVGAGI (reference sequence). This CDR3 is 14 amino acids long. V shed 8 bases and J shed 5 bases, with 18 bases lying between them. The CDR3 sequence: CASWTDPMGTEAFF. Here the CDR3 DNA reads TGTGCCAGCTGGACAGACCCTATGGGAACTGAAGCTTTCTTT.

The chain links TRBV29-1 to TRBJ1-1; TRBD1 is a possible D gene (6 bases). The length of the CDR3 is 14 residues. V gave up 4 bases and J gave up 0 bases, with 12 bases separating them. From germline, CDR1 is SQVTM and CDR2 ANQGSEA. The CDR3 DNA reads as TGCAGCGTTGGTCAGGGGTTAATGAACACTGAAGCTTTCTTT. Its protein is CSVGQGLMNTEAFF.

This clone was counted a single time. The rearrangement uses TRBV2 and TRBJ1-1; TRBD1 might be the D (5 bases). The germline CDR1 and CDR2 sequences are SNHLY and FYNNEI. The V gene lost 6 bases and the J gene lost 1 base, with 15 bases spanning the gap. CDR3 length equals 15 residues. CDR3 nucleotide sequence: TGTGCCAGCAGAGAGATAGGGGTCGGGAACACTGAAGCTTTCTTT. Translation: CASREIGVGNTEAFF.

This clone showed up just a few times. J is TRBJ1-1 and V is TRBV7-9, with TRBD1 matching over 7 bases. The CDR3 sequence is 15 residues long. J was trimmed by 2 bases and V by 6 bases; bases with no gene match: 9. Germline lookup yields CDR1 SEHNR and CDR2 FQNEAQ (reference sequence). The CDR3 coding sequence is TGTGCCAGCAGTCATACCGGGACAGACAACACTGAAGCTTTCTTT. Its protein product is CASSHTGTDNTEAFF.

The J gene is TRBJ1-3, the V gene TRBV18; D is unresolved. Trimming removed 3 bases from V and 1 base from J, with 13 bases in between. The CDR3 length is 16 residues. The germline V gene has CDR1 KGHSH and CDR2 LQKENI. The CDR3 bases are TGTGCCAGCTCACCCAAACACGAGGGATCTGGAAACACCATATATTTT. Translating it yields CASSPKHEGSGNTIYF. Filled out from reference TRBV18 and TRBJ1-3, the complete variable domain reads NAGVMQNPRHLVRRRGQEARLRCSPMKGHSHVYWYRQLPEEGLKFMVYLQKENIIDESGMPKERFSAEFPKEGPSILRIQQVVRGDSAAYFCASSPKHEGSGNTIYFGEGSWLTVV.